By share, the clone carrying this T cell receptor (beta chain) ranks as medium-sized. Its antigen is as yet unknown. TCRdb passed the 5' RACE reads through MiXCR, listing each CDR3 protein once. The profile shows around 13,000 distinct CDR3 sequences, roughly 7% of them singletons. Time point here: sample taken at primary tumor resection. The data stem from a study of spatial heterogeneity in lung cancer. Study-wide results and caveats: Counts of expanded alpha and beta TCRs within tumors tracked the tumor nonsynonymous mutation count.

Germline CDR1 and CDR2: DFQATT and SNEGSKA (reference sequence). Unmatched junction bases numbered 4, after V lost 6 bases and J lost 4 bases. This CDR3 contains 13 residues. This sequence originates from a female donor with early-stage non-small cell lung cancer. The starting material was lung tumor tissue, obtained at surgery. J is TRBJ2-1 and V is TRBV20-1; 9 positions agree with TRBD2. This chain's CDR3 is CSAIAGVYNEQFF. In DNA form, the CDR3 reads TGCAGTGCAATAGCGGGAGTTTACAATGAGCAGTTCTTC.